The 4 T cell receptor beta chains in this list originate from one sample, sequenced in a study of T cell changes during pregnancy in multiple sclerosis. The repertoire was sequenced with immunoSEQ multiplex PCR; TCRdb's copy has only in-frame clones and lacks some. The sample consists of roughly 93,000 clones, roughly 92% of them appearing once. The sample was peripheral blood, taken after pregnancy. The origin of the receptors is a female donor with multiple sclerosis, enrolled in a pregnancy study.

This rearrangement joins TRBV9 to TRBJ2-5, with a weak D call TRBD2 (6 bases). The germline CDR1 and CDR2 sequences are SGDLS and YYNGEE. This CDR3 comprises 13 residues. V was pared by 4 bases and J by 5 bases, with 12 bases between. CDR3 region: CASSPRGRETQYF. CDR3 bases: TGTGCCAGCAGCCCACGGGGGAGGGAGACCCAGTACTTC.

This clone has a single count. This chain links TRBV13 with TRBJ1-1; no clear D. The germline V gene encodes CDR1 PRHDT and CDR2 FYEKMQ (reference sequence). The ends were cut back, 2 bases at V and 4 bases at J, with 8 bases in the middle. This CDR3 has 13 residues. Written as DNA, the CDR3 is TGTGCCAGCAGCTTACTCCGGGGCACTGAAGCTTTCTTT. It codes for CASSLLRGTEAFF.

The CDR3 reads CASSLAQGPYNEQFF. In DNA form, the CDR3 reads TGTGCCAGCAGCTTAGCACAGGGCCCCTACAATGAGCAGTTCTTC. The chain uses TRBV11-2 and TRBJ2-1, with D possibly being TRBD1 (6 bases). This CDR3 comprises 15 residues. Germline V gene sequence: CDR1 SGHAT, CDR2 FQNNGV. Trimming stripped 1 base from V and 2 bases from J, with 9 bases between.

V and J are TRBV18 and TRBJ1-2; 7 nucleotides agree with TRBD1. This CDR3 region has 14 residues. V dropped 4 bases and J dropped 6; count of bases not matched to a gene: 8. Germline CDR1 and CDR2: KGHSH and LQKENI. The CDR3, as DNA: TGTGCCAGCTCACAACAGACAGGGCTCGATGGCTACACCTTC. This sequence encodes CASSQQTGLDGYTF.